Each of the 4 T cell receptor beta chains below was sequenced from the same sample in a study of blood T cell repertoires in COVID-19. TCRdb keeps only in-frame clones here, not all; method: immunoSEQ multiplex PCR. The table has 90,000 to 110,000 clones, 84% seen once. Sequenced: peripheral blood. The receptor set was obtained from a woman aged 80 or over with active or convalescent COVID-19.

This chain uses TRBV6-5 with TRBJ1-4, with a possible D match to TRBD1 (5 bases). The CDR3 sequence is 14 residues long. Germline-derived CDR1 and CDR2 are MNHEY and SVGAGI. The germline V and J ends were trimmed by 5 bases and 4 bases, with 11 bases remaining between them. The CDR3: CASSMTEDNEKLFF. The CDR3 region has the DNA TGTGCCAGCAGTATGACAGAAGATAATGAAAAACTGTTTTTT.

This clone was detected only once. The chain uses TRBV7-9 and TRBJ1-2; D is perhaps TRBD1 (6 bases). V lost 1 base and J lost 3, with 9 bases in between. The CDR3 contains 14 residues. The germline gives CDR1 SEHNR, CDR2 FQNEAQ (reference sequence). CDR3 DNA sequence: TGTGCCAGCAGCTTAGAGCCAGGGGACTATGGCTACACCTTC. Translating it yields CASSLEPGDYGYTF. Full variable domain (rest looked up from reference TRBV7-9 and TRBJ1-2): DTGVSQNPRHKITKRGQNVTFRCDPISEHNRLYWYRQTLGQGPEFLTYFQNEAQLEKSRLLSDRFSAERPKGSFSTLEIQRTEQGDSAMYLCASSLEPGDYGYTFGSGTRLTVV.

The chain employs TRBV28 and TRBJ2-2; D call uncertain. The germline V and J ends were trimmed by 5 bases and 7 bases, with 8 bases remaining between them. CDR1 is MDHEN, CDR2 SYDVKM, per germline. The CDR3 totals 12 residues. CDR3 region: CASSRRGGELFF. CDR3 nucleotides: TGTGCCAGCAGTAGGAGAGGCGGGGAGCTGTTTTTT.

The chain links TRBV6-4 to TRBJ2-1, with 7 bases that match TRBD2. Germline values: CDR1 MRHNA, CDR2 SNTAGT. Unmatched junction bases numbered 9, after V lost 0 bases and J lost 1 base. CDR3 length: 18 residues. CDR3 sequence: CASSDSLVASGSYNEQFF. The CDR3 DNA sequence: TGTGCCAGCAGTGACTCTCTGGTGGCTAGCGGATCCTACAATGAGCAGTTCTTC.